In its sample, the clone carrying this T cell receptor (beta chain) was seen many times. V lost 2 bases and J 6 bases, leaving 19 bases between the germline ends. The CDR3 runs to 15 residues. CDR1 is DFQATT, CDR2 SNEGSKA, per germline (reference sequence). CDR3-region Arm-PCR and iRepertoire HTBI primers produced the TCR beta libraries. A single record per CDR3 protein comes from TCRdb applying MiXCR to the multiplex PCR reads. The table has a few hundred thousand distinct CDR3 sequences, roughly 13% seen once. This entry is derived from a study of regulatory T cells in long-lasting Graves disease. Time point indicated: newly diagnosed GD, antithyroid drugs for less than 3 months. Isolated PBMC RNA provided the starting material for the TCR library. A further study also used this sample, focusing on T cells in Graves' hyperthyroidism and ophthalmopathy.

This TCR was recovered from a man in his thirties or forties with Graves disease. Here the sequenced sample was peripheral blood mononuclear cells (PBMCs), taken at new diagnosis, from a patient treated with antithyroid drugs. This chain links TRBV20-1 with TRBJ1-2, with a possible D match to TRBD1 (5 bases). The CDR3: CSARSGGPTSDGYTF. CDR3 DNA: TGCAGTGCTAGATCCGGGGGACCTACTTCGGATGGCTACACCTTC.